This TCR beta chain was profiled in a study of radiotherapy plus CTLA-4 blockade in lung cancer. The overall study: An objective response was seen in around a sixth of patients, and disease control in 30% to 35%.

Using immunoSEQ multiplex PCR, the repertoire was profiled, and TCRdb retains in-frame clones only, with some absent. The sample shows roughly 75,000 clones, more than 60% of them seen only once. Per germline, CDR1 DFQATT and CDR2 SNEGSKA (reference sequence). The V end was cut by 7 bases, the J end by 10 bases, with 10 bases between. There are 10 residues in the CDR3. The sample in question was peripheral blood, obtained from a patient treated with radiotherapy plus ipilimumab. The TCR sequence derives from a human donor with non-small cell lung cancer whose response to radiotherapy plus ipilimumab could not be evaluated. Some clones in this sample may be carry-over from other donors' samples. V is TRBV20-1 and J is TRBJ1-4, with D uncertain. The DNA of the CDR3 is TGCAGTGGAGGAGGTGGAAAACTGTTTTTT. Translated, it gives CSGGGGKLFF.